This entry concerns a single TCR beta chain. Its cognate antigen is unknown. The sample originates from a study of shared clonotypes between healthy human individuals. The CDR3 covers 16 residues. The V and J ends lost 2 bases and 0 bases, in that order; junction bases with no gene match: 4. Germline-derived CDR1 and CDR2 are SGHRS and YFSETQ. Study findings and constraints: Sequencing depth was predicted to influence how clonotypes are shared among donors. In contrast to clonotypes shared by all four donors, non-shared clonotypes had lower generation probabilities.

The authors loaded 200 ng DNA, some 32,000 T cell genomes, into sorted-subset replicate PCRs. Assay: immunoSEQ multiplex PCR; the TCRdb copy retains only in-frame clones and omits some. The sample contains about 2.3 million clones, 90% to 95% of which appear only once. The receptor's source is a man between 18 and 35 years old in good health. Some clones in this sample may be carry-over from other donors' samples. Sequencing used naive CD4+ T cells from PBMCs. The sample's subset: CD45RA+ positively selected. This chain joins TRBV5-1 and TRBJ2-2, with TRBD1 matching 7 bases. This CDR3 reads CASSFIGGTNTGELFF. CDR3 nucleotides: TGCGCCAGCAGCTTTATAGGGGGCACGAACACCGGGGAGCTGTTTTTT.